This TCR beta chain was retrieved from a study of blood T cells in healthy people across ages. Background on the study: Researchers report that template switching captured about one barcoded beta molecule per two T cells. Findings and limits, study-wide: Researchers deemed the diversity estimates from one million T cells underestimates.

Each sample gave at least 6.5 million isolated PBMCs. The table lists this clonotype with a few counts. Its antigen is currently unknown. CDR1 is MNHEY and CDR2 is SVGAGI in the germline V gene. CDR3 length equals 14 residues. V lost 6 bases and J lost 1, with 7 bases in between. Next came a second PCR, run for about 7 to 12 cycles, which used a sample-barcoded 5' primer along with a J-beta primer mix. TCRdb fed the 5' RACE reads into MiXCR, producing one record per CDR3 protein. The repertoire has about 1.4 million distinct CDR3 sequences, roughly 64% of them found once; the top ten carry roughly 6.3%.

V and J are TRBV6-5 and TRBJ2-6; D unresolved. The sequenced sample consisted of blood. The source of this sequence is a man younger than 35 in good health. CDR3 DNA sequence: TGTGCCAGCAGGCCACCATCTGGGGCCAACGTCCTGACTTTC. Translating gives CASRPPSGANVLTF.